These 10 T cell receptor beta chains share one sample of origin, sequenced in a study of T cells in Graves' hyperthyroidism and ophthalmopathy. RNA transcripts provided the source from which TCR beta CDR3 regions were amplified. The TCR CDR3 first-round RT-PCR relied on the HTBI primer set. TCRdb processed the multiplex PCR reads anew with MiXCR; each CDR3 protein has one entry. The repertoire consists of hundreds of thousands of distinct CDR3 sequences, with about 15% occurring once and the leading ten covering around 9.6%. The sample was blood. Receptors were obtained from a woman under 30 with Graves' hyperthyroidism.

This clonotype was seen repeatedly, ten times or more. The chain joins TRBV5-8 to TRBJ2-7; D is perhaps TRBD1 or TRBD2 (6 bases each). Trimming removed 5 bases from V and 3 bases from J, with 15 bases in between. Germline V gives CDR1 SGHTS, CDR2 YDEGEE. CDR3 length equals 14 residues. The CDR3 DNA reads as TGTGCCAGCAGGTTTAAGGGGGGTAGCTACGAGCAGTACTTC. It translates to CASRFKGGSYEQYF.

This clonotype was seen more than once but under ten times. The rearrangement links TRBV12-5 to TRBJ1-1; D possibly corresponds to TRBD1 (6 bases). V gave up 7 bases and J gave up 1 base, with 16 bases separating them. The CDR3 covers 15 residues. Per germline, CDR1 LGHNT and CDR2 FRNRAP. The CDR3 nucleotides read TGTGCTAGTGCAGCCTCGGGGGGCTCGAACACTGAAGCTTTCTTT. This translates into CASAASGGSNTEAFF.

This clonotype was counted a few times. CDR3: CASSVVATQGVNEQFF. The CDR3 coding sequence is TGTGCCAGCAGCGTAGTGGCTACCCAGGGGGTGAATGAGCAGTTCTTC. The rearrangement links TRBV9 to TRBJ2-1, with 7 bases aligning to TRBD1. The CDR3 is made up of 16 amino acids. Losses at the gene ends were 0 bases for V and 7 bases for J; bases not matched to a gene: 10. Germline V CDR1 and CDR2: SGDLS, YYNGEE.

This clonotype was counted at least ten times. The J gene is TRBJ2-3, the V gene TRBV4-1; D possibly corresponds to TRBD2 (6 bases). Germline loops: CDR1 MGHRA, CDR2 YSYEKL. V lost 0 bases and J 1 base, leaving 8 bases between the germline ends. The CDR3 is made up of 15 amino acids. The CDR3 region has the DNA TGCGCCAGCAGCCAAGAAAGGAGGGGCACAGATACGCAGTATTTT. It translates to CASSQERRGTDTQYF.

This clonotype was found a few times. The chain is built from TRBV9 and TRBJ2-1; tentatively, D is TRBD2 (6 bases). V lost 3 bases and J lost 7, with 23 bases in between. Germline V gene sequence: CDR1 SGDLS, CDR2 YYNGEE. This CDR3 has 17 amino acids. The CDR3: CASSELSGTASRNEQFF. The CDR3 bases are TGTGCCAGCAGCGAGTTATCCGGGACTGCCTCGAGGAATGAGCAGTTCTTC.

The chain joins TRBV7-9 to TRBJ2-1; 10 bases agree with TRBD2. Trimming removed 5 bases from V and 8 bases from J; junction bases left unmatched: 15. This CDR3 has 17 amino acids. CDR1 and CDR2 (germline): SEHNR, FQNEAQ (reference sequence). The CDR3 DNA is TGTGCCAGCAGCACTAGGGGGCTAGCGGGAGTCTGGTATGAGCAGTTCTTC. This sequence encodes CASSTRGLAGVWYEQFF.

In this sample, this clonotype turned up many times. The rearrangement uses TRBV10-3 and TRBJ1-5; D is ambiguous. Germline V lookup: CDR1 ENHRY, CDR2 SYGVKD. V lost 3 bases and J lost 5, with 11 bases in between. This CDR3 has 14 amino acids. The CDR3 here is CAISDARLDQPQHF. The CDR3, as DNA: TGTGCCATCAGTGACGCCCGGCTAGATCAGCCCCAGCATTTT.

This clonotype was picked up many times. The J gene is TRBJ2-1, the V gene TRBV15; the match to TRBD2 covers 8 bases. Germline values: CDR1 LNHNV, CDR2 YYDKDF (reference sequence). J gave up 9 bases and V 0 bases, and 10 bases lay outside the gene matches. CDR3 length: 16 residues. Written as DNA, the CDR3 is TGTGCCACCAGCAGAGAGTCCCAGCGGGAGAGGGGTGAGCAGTTCTTC. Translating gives CATSRESQRERGEQFF. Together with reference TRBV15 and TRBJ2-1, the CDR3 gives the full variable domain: DAMVIQNPRYQVTQFGKPVTLSCSQTLNHNVMYWYQQKSSQAPKLLFHYYDKDFNNEADTPDNFQSRRPNTSFCFLDIRSPGLGDTAMYLCATSRESQRERGEQFFGPGTRLTVL.

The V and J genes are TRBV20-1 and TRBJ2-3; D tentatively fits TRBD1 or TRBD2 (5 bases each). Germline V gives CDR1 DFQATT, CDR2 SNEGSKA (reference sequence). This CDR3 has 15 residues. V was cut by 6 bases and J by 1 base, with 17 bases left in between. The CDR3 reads CSANGATKGTDTQYF. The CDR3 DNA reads TGCAGTGCCAACGGGGCGACTAAGGGCACAGATACGCAGTATTTT.

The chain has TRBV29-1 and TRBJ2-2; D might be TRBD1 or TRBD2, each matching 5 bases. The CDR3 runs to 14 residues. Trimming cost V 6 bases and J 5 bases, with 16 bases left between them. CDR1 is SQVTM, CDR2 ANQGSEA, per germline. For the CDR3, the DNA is TGCAGCGTCTACCCTGGGGGTATTACCGGGGAGCTGTTTTTT. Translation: CSVYPGGITGELFF.